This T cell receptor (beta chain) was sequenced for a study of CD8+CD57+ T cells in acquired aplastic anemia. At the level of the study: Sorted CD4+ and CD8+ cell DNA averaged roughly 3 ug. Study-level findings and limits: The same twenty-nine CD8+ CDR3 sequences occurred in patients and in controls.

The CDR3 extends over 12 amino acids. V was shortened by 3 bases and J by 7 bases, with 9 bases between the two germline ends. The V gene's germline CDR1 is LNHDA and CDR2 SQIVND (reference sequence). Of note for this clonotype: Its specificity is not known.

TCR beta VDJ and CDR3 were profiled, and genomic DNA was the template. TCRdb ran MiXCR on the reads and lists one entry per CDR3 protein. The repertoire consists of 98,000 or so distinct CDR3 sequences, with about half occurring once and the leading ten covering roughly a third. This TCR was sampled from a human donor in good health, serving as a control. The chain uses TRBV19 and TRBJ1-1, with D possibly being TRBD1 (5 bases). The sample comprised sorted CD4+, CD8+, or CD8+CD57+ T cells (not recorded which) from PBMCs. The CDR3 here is CASSIIQGEAFF. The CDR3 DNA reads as TGTGCCAGTAGTATTATCCAGGGTGAAGCTTTCTTT. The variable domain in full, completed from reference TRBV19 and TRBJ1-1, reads DGGITQSPKYLFRKEGQNVTLSCEQNLNHDAMYWYRQDPGQGLRLIYYSQIVNDFQKGDIAEGYSVSREKKESFPLTVTSAQKNPTAFYLCASSIIQGEAFFGQGTRLTVV.